This T cell receptor beta chain was identified in a study of early T cells in non-severe SARS-CoV-2 infection. Across the whole study: Sequenced bulk RNA came from whole blood that was unsorted, and chains were unpaired. Findings and limits, study-wide: VDJdb matching favored anti-spike CD8 responses, missing private and CD4 specificities.

The V gene lost 4 bases and the J gene lost 2 bases, with 10 bases spanning the gap. The length of the CDR3 is 14 residues. CDR1 LGHNA and CDR2 YSLEER come from the germline V gene. As part of library construction, unique molecular identifiers were attached to individual cDNA molecules. Via MiXCR, TCRdb re-called the 5' RACE reads, giving one row per CDR3 protein. The sample holds about 50,000 distinct CDR3 sequences, roughly a tenth seen once. Comment on this clonotype: No antigen is known for it.

This rearrangement joins TRBV4-3 to TRBJ2-3; the D is unclear. This receptor was taken from an adult who was a healthcare worker with PCR-confirmed SARS-CoV-2 infection or an uninfected control (not recorded which). Sequencing input: whole blood. In nucleotides, the CDR3 is TGCGCCAGCAGCCCCGGGCTGGTCACAGATACGCAGTATTTT. This translates into CASSPGLVTDTQYF.